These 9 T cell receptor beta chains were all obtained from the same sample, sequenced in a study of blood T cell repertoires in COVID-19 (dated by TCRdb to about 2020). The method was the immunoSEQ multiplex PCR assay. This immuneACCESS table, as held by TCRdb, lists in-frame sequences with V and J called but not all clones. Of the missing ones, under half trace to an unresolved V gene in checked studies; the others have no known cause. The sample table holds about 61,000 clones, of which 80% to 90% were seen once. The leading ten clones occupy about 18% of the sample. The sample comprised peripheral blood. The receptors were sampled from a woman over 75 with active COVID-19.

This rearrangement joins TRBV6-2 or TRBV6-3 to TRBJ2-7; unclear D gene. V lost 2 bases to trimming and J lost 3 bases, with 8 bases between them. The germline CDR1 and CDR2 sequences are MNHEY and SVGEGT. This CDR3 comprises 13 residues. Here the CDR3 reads CASSYVGYYEQYF. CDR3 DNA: TGTGCCAGCAGTTACGTCGGTTACTACGAGCAGTACTTC.

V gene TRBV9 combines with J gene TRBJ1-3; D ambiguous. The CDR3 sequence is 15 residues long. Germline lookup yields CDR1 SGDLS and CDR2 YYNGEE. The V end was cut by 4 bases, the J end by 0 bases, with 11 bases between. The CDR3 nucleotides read TGTGCCAGCAGCCCTCGACTGCTCTCTGGAAACACCATATATTTT. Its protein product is CASSPRLLSGNTIYF.

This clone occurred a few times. CDR3 nucleotides: TGTGCCAGCAGCTCCCCGGGACAGGGGGCGCGACATGGCTACACCTTC. It codes for CASSSPGQGARHGYTF. V usage is TRBV28 and J usage is TRBJ1-2; 12 positions match TRBD1. Germline-derived CDR1 and CDR2 are MDHEN and SYDVKM. Germline trimming cut 6 bases from V and 6 bases from J; bases unmatched to any gene: 11. This CDR3 is built from 16 residues.

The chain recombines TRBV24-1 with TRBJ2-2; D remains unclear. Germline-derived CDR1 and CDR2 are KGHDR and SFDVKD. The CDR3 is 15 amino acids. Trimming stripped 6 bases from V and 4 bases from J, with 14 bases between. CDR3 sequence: CATSTDSGSTGELFF. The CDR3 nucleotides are TGTGCCACCAGTACCGACTCTGGGTCCACCGGGGAGCTGTTTTTT.

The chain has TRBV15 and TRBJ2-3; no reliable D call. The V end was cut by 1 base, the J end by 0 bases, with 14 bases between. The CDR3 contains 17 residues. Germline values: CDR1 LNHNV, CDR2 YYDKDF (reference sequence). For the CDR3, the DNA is TGTGCCACCAGCAGAGGTACCCACAGTGCGAGCACAGATACGCAGTATTTT. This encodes CATSRGTHSASTDTQYF. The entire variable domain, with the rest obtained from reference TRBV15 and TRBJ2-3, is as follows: DAMVIQNPRYQVTQFGKPVTLSCSQTLNHNVMYWYQQKSSQAPKLLFHYYDKDFNNEADTPDNFQSRRPNTSFCFLDIRSPGLGDTAMYLCATSRGTHSASTDTQYFGPGTRLTVL.

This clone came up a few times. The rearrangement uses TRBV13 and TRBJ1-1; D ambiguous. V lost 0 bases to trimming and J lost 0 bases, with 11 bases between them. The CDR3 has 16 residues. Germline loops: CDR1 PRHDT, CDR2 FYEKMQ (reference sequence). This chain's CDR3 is CASSLGSRRLNTEAFF. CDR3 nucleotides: TGTGCCAGCAGCTTAGGGTCGAGGAGGTTGAACACTGAAGCTTTCTTT.

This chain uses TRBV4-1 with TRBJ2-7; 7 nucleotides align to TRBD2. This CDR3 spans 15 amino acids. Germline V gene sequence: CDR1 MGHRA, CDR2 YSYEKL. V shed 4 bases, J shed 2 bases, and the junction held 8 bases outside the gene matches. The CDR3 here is CASSLWPSGTYEQYF. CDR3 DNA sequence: TGCGCCAGCAGCCTCTGGCCTAGCGGCACCTACGAGCAGTACTTC.

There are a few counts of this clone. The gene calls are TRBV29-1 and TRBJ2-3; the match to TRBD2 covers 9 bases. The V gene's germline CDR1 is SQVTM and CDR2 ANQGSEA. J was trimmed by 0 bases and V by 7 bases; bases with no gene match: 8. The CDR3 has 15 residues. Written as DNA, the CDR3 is TGCAGCGCCAACGGCGGGGGGGCTAGCACAGATACGCAGTATTTT. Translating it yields CSANGGGASTDTQYF.

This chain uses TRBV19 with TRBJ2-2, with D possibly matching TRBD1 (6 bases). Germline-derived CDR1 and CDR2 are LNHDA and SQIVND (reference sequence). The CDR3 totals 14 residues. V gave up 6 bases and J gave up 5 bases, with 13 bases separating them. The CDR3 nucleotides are TGTGCCAGTAGGGGGGCCCTGAGGACCGGGGAGCTGTTTTTT. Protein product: CASRGALRTGELFF.